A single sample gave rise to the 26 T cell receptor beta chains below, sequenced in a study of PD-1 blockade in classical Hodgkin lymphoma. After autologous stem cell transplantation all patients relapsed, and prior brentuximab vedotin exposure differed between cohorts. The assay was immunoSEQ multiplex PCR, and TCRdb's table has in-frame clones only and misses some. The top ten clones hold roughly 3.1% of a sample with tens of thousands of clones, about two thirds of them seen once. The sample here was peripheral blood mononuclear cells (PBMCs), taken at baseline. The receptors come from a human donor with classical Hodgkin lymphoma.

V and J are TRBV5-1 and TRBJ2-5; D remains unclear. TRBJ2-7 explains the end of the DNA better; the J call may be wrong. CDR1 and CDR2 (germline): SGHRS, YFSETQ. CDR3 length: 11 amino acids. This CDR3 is CASSSSYEQYF. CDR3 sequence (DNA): TGCGCCAGCAGCTCCTCCTACGAGCAGTACTTC.

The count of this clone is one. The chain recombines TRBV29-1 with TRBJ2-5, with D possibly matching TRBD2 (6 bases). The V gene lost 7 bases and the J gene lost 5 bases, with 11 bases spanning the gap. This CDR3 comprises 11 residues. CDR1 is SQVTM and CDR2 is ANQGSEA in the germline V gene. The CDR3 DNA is TGCAGCGCCCCCGGAGGGGAGACCCAGTACTTC. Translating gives CSAPGGETQYF.

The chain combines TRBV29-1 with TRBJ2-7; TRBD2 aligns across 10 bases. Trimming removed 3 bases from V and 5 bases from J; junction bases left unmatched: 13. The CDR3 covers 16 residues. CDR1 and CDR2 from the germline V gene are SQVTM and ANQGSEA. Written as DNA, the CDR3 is TGCAGCGTTGATGGGGTGAGCGGGAGGGCCGCCAACGAGCAGTACTTC. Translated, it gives CSVDGVSGRAANEQYF.

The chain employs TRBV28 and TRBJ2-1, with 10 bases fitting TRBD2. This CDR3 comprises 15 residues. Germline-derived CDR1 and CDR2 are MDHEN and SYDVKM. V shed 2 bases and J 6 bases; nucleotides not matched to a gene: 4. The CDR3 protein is CASSLLAGESNEQFF. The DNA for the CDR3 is TGTGCCAGCAGTTTACTAGCGGGAGAGAGCAATGAGCAGTTCTTC.

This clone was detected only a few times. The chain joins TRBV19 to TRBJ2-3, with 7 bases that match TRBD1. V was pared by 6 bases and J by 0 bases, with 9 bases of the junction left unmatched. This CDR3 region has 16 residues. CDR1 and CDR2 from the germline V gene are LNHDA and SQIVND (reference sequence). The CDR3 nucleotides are TGTGCCAGTAGGATCGGGACAGCTCTTAGCACAGATACGCAGTATTTT. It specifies CASRIGTALSTDTQYF.

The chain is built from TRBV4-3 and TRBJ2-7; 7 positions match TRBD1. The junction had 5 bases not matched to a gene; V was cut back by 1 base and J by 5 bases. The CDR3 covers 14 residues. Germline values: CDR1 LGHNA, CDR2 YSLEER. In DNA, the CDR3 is TGCGCCAGCAGCCAAGGGGCAGGGGGTAACGAGCAGTACTTC. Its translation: CASSQGAGGNEQYF.

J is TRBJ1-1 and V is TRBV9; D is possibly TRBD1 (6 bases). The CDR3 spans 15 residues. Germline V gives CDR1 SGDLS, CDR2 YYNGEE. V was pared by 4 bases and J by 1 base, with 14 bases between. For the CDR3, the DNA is TGTGCCAGCAGCCCCGGGGGCGGGTGGAACACTGAAGCTTTCTTT. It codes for CASSPGGGWNTEAFF.

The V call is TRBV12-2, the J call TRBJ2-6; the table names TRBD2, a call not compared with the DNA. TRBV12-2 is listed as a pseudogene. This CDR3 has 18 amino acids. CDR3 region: CASRLNKTPQSRANVLTF. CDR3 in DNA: TGTGCAAGTCGCTTAAACAAGACTCCACAAAGTCGGGCCAACGTCCTGACTTTC.

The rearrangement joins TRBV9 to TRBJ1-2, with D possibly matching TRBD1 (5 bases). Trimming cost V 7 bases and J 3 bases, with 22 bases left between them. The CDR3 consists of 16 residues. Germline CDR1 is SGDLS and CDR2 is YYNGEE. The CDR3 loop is CASGFNVGDQDYGYTF. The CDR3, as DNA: TGTGCCAGCGGCTTTAATGTGGGGGATCAGGACTATGGCTACACCTTC.

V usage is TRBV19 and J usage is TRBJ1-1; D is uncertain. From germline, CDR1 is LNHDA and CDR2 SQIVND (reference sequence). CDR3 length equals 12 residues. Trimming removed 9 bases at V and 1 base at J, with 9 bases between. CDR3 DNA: TGTGCCAGCCTCCTTGGGAACACTGAAGCTTTCTTT. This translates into CASLLGNTEAFF.

The CDR3 DNA is TGTGCCAGCTCACCAGGGTACAATGAGCAGTTCTTC. Residues: CASSPGYNEQFF. V usage is TRBV18 and J usage is TRBJ2-1, with D uncertain. Germline V gene data show CDR1 as KGHSH and CDR2 as LQKENI. V lost 2 bases and J 4 bases, leaving 3 bases between the germline ends. The CDR3 runs to 12 residues.

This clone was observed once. The CDR3 here is CASSAGDSNYGYTF. The CDR3 DNA reads TGTGCCAGCAGCGCGGGGGACTCTAACTATGGCTACACCTTC. This chain joins TRBV9 and TRBJ1-2; possible D gene TRBD1, 5 bases. Trimming left V 3 bases short and J 0 bases short, with 9 bases between. Germline V gene lookup returns CDR1 SGDLS and CDR2 YYNGEE. CDR3 length: 14 residues.

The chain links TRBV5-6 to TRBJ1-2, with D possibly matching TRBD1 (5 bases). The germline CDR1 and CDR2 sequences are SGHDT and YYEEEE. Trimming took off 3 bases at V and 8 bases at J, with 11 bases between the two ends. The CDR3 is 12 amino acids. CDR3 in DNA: TGTGCCAGCAGCTCGCAGGGCCACGGCTACACCTTC. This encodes CASSSQGHGYTF.

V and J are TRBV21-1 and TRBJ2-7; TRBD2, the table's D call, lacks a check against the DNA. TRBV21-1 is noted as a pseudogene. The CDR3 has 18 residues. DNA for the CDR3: TGTGCCAGCAGCATCACCCGAAACACTAGCGGGGGGCCCAACGAGCAGTACTTC. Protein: CASSITRNTSGGPNEQYF.

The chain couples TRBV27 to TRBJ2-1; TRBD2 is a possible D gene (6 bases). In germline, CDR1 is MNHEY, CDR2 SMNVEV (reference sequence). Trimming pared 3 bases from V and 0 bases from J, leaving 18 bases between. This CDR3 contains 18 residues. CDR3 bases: TGTGCCAGCAGTTTCCTCCCAATAGCGGAAACCTCCTACAATGAGCAGTTCTTC. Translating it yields CASSFLPIAETSYNEQFF.

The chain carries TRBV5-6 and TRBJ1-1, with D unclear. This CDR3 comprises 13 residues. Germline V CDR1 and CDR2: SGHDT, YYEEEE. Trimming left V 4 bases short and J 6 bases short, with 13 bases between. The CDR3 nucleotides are TGTGCCAGCAGCCTGACGGGCCCTCCTGAAGCTTTCTTT. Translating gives CASSLTGPPEAFF.

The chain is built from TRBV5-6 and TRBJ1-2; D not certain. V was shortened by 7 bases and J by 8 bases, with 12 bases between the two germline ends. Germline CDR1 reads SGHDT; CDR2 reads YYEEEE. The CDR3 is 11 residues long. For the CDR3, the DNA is TGTGCCAGCCCCCCCCCGTGCGGCTACACCTTC. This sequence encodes CASPPPCGYTF. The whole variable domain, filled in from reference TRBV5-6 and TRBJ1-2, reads DAGVTQSPTHLIKTRGQQVTLRCSPKSGHDTVSWYQQALGQGPQFIFQYYEEEERQRGNFPDRFSGHQFPNYSSELNVNALLLGDSALYLCASPPPCGYTFGSGTRLTVV.

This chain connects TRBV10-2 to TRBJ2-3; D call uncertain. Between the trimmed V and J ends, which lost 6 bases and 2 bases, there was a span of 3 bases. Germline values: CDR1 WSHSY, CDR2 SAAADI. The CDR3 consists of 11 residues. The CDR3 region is CASSSTDTQYF. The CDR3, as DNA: TGCGCCAGCAGCTCCACAGATACGCAGTATTTT.

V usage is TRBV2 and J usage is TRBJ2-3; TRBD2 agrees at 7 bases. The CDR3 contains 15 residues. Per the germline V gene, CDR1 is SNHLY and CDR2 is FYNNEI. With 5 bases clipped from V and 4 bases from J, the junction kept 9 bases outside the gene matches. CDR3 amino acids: CASSIPSGDSDTQYF. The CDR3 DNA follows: TGTGCCAGCAGTATCCCCAGCGGGGACTCAGATACGCAGTATTTT.

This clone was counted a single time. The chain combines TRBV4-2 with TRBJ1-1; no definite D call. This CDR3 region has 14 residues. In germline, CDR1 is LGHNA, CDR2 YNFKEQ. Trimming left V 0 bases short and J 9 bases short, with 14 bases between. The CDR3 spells CASSQESIGQKAFF. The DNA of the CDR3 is TGTGCCAGCAGCCAAGAATCGATCGGCCAGAAAGCTTTCTTT.

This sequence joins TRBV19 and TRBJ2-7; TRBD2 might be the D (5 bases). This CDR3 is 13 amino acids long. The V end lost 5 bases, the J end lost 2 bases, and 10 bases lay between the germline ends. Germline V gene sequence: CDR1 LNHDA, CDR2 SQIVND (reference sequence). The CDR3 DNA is TGTGCCAGTAGTCTAGCCGCCACCTACGAGCAGTACTTC. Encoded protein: CASSLAATYEQYF.

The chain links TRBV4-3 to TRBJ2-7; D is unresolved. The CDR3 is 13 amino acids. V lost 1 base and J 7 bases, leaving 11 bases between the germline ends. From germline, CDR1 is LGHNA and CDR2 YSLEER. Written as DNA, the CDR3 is TGCGCCAGCAGCCAAGCCCCCCACAAGGAGCAGTACTTC. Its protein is CASSQAPHKEQYF.

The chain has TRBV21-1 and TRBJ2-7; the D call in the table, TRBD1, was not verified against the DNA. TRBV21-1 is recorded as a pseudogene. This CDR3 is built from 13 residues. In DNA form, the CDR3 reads TGTGCCAGCATCTACCCAGGAAGGGGCAAACATACTTTC. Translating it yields CASIYPGRGKHTF.

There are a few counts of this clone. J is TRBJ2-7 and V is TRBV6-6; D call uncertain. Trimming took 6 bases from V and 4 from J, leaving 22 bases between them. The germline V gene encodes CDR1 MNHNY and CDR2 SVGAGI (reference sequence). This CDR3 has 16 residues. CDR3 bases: TGTGCCAGCAGCAAGCACCGGGCCGAGGATTGGTACGAGCAGTACTTC. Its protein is CASSKHRAEDWYEQYF.

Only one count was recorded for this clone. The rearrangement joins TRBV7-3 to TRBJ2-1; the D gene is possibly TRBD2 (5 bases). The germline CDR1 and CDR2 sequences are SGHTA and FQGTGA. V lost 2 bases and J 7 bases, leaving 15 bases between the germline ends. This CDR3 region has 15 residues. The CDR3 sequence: CASSLEGTVMNEQFF. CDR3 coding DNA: TGTGCCAGCAGCTTAGAGGGAACGGTGATGAATGAGCAGTTCTTC.

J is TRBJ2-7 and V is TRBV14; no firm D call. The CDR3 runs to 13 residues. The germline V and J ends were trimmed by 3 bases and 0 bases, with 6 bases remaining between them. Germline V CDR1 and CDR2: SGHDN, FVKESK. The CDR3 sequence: CASSQVGSYEQYF. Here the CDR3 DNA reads TGTGCCAGCAGCCAGGTGGGCTCCTACGAGCAGTACTTC.